Listed below are T cell receptor beta chains from one sample, sequenced in a study of blood T cells in healthy people across ages. A single record per CDR3 protein comes from TCRdb applying MiXCR to the 5' RACE reads. Of 550,000 to 800,000 distinct CDR3 sequences detected, 32% appear once; the ten largest clones hold roughly 14%. Source material: blood. The receptors derive from a woman of 80 years or more in good health. The CDR3 runs from the conserved cysteine through the conserved F or W. D genes are given only for firm matches. Where a row states a size, it is once, few, many or the class of an expanded clone; other rows omit it.

j_call | clone_size | v_call | d_call | cdr3_nt | cdr3_aa
TRBJ2-2 | NA | TRBV5-1 | NA | TGCGCCAGCAGCTTGACGACGGCTGCCGGGGAGCTGTTTTTT | CASSLTTAAGELFF
TRBJ2-1 | once | TRBV20-1 | NA | TGCAGTGCTAGAGATTCCGGGCCCTACAATGAGCAGTTCTTC | CSARDSGPYNEQFF
TRBJ1-2 | NA | TRBV5-1 | NA | TGCGCCAACGCCCTAACTGGTCAGGCTAACTATGGCTACACCTTC | CANALTGQANYGYTF
TRBJ2-3 | many | TRBV5-1 | TRBD1 | TGCGCCAGCAGCTTTCGGACAGGGGGGAGTGATACGCAGTATTTT | CASSFRTGGSDTQYF
TRBJ2-1 | NA | TRBV23-1 | NA | TGCGCCAGCAGTCAATGGGGTTGGGGGAGCTCCTACAATGAGCAGTTCTTC | CASSQWGWGSSYNEQFF
TRBJ2-6 | many | TRBV7-9 | NA | TGTGCCAGCACCCTAAACTCTGGGGCCAACGTCCTGACTTTC | CASTLNSGANVLTF
TRBJ1-2 | many | TRBV7-9 | NA | TGTGCCAGCAGCTCGGGAGTCTATGGCTACACCTTC | CASSSGVYGYTF
TRBJ2-1 | NA | TRBV29-1 | NA | TGCAGCGTTGAAGACAGGGAACGCTACAATGAGCAGTTCTTC | CSVEDRERYNEQFF
TRBJ2-2 | NA | TRBV20-1 | TRBD2 | TGCAGTGCTCCGGGACTAGCCGCCGGGGAGCTGTTTTTT | CSAPGLAAGELFF
TRBJ1-1 | few | TRBV5-1 | NA | TGCGCCAGCAGCTATAATATGAACACTGAAGCTTTCTTT | CASSYNMNTEAFF
TRBJ2-1 | many | TRBV20-1 | TRBD1 | TGCAGTGCTAGACGGACAGGGGGTTTCAATGAGCAGTTCTTC | CSARRTGGFNEQFF
TRBJ2-7 | NA | TRBV5-1 | NA | TGCGCCAGCAGCTTCACGGTGGGGACCTCCTACGAGCAGTACTTC | CASSFTVGTSYEQYF
TRBJ2-7 | NA | TRBV6-2/TRBV6-3 | NA | TGTGCCACCCAGGGTGGATTTAAGAATGAGCAGTACTTC | CATQGGFKNEQYF